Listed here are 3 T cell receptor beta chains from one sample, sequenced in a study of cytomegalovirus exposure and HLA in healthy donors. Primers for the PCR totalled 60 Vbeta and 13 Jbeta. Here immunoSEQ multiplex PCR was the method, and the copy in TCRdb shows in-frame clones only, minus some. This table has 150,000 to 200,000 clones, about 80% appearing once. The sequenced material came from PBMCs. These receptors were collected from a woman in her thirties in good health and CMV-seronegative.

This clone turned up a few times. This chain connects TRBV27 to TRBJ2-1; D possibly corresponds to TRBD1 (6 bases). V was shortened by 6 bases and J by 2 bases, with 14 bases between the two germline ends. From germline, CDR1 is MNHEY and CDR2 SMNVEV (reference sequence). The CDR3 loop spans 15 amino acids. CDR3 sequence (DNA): TGTGCCAGCAGCTCCCGGTGGGGGCCCTACAATGAGCAGTTCTTC. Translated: CASSSRWGPYNEQFF.

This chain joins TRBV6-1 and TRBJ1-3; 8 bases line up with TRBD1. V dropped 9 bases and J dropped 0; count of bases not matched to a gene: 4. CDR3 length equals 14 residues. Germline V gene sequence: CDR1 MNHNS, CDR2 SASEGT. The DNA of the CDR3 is TGTGCCAGTGCCCAGGGGGCCTCTGGAAACACCATATATTTT. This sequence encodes CASAQGASGNTIYF.

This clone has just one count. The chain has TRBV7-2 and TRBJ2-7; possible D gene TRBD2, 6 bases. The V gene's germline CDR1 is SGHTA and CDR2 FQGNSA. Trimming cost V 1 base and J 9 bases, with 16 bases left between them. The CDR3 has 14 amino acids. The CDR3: CASSLELIGGSQYF. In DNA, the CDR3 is TGTGCCAGCAGCTTAGAGCTGATCGGGGGATCGCAGTACTTC. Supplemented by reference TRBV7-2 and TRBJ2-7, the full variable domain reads GAGVSQSPSNKVTEKGKDVELRCDPISGHTALYWYRQSLGQGLEFLIYFQGNSAPDKSGLPSDRFSAERTGGSVSTLTIQRTQQEDSAVYLCASSLELIGGSQYFGPGTRLTVT.